The source of this TCR beta chain is a study of blood T cell repertoires in COVID-19. About the study: Donors in the United States, Italy and Spain gave samples during acute or convalescent COVID-19. The analysed material was cDNA or gDNA that came from T cells, B-cell-depleted T cells, or PBMCs.

As handled by the study authors: Reference gene primer amplification gave nucleated cell count estimates. Produced via immunoSEQ multiplex PCR; TCRdb's table is partial and in-frame only. The V and J calls and clone size come from that table; D and trimming were worked out from the DNA. The sample carries approximately 530,000 clones, around 90% recorded once. Trimming left V 4 bases short and J 6 bases short, with 16 bases between. Germline V gives CDR1 SGDLS, CDR2 YYNGEE. The CDR3 contains 15 residues. Seattle participants joined during active infection and were tracked over time. This TCR was sampled from a woman between 45 and 60 years old with COVID-19, enrolled during active disease. The sequencing input was peripheral blood. This sequence joins TRBV9 and TRBJ1-4; a possible D gene is TRBD1 (6 bases). The CDR3, as DNA: TGTGCCAGCAGCTCCTCGGTACAGGGCTATGAAAAACTGTTTTTT. It yields the protein CASSSSVQGYEKLFF.